This T cell receptor beta chain emerged from a study of blood T cell repertoires in COVID-19 (dated by TCRdb to 2018 to 2020). Describing the broader study: Samples from collaborators originated in the United States, Italy and Spain and spanned both the acute and convalescent phases of COVID-19. The prospective study material was composed of cDNA or gDNA derived from T cells, B-cell-depleted T cells, or PBMCs. Subjects who had been exposed to COVID-19, were actively infected with it, or had recovered from it provided the deeply sampled blood TCRbeta repertoires that made up the dataset. A freely available public database, intended as a resource for researchers studying the immune response to SARS-CoV-2, is where the repertoires were released. The samples were drawn from the first 160 participants of the ongoing ImmuneRACE study and from 1,254 subjects provided by 6 global collaborators. The sample metadata nearly always contained a de-identified subject ID, COVID-19 status, age in years and sex. HLA class I and class II types, where available, came from metadata supplied by the sample provider rather than from assay-based typing. General conclusions and limits of the study: How much clinical and demographic metadata was included differed by source and by participant, and the metadata was provided uncurated.

Deletion took 4 bases off V and 1 base off J, with a span of 7 bases between the germline ends. CDR1 and CDR2 were assigned from the germline V gene as SNHLY and FYNNEI. Including the terminal cysteine and phenylalanine, the CDR3 comprises 13 residues. The only DNA kept is the CDR3, 39 bases in frame from the first base. TCRbeta CDR3 regions were amplified from genomic DNA using the immunoSEQ Assay, a bias-controlled multiplex PCR. Turning to the authors' computational methods: The number of nucleated cells in each sample was estimated from the amplification of reference gene primers within the assay. To quantify the absolute abundance of each unique TCRbeta CDR3 rearrangement, sequence reads were collapsed and filtered. For each sample, productive Simpson clonality was calculated as the square root of Simpson's diversity index across productive rearrangements. In TCRdb, the immuneACCESS table is reduced to in-frame sequences with V and J assigned. These tables do not hold every clone; where another copy was compared, an unresolved V gene accounts for under half, and the others remain unexplained. The DNA was the basis for D and trimming; V, J and clone size are from that table. This sample gives over 350,000 clones in total; 75% to 90% of them show up just once. The ten biggest clones cover roughly 1.4% of the sample.

The collaborating institutions used their own protocols to collect whole blood in K2EDTA tubes. For TCRbeta analysis, collaborators shipped samples in one of three forms: frozen whole blood, isolated PBMCs, or DNA extracted from either of those sample types. Of note for this clone: Its recognized antigen is unknown. Base-call qualities are not available, and no considerably larger clone is one nucleotide away.

The sequence was obtained from a woman aged 25 to 39 with active or convalescent COVID-19. The rearranged chain carries TRBV2 and TRBJ1-1, with the D gene not confidently named. The specimen was peripheral blood. CDR3 sequence: CASSAQPNTEAFF. The nucleotides read TGTGCCAGCAGTGCACAGCCGAACACTGAAGCTTTCTTT.